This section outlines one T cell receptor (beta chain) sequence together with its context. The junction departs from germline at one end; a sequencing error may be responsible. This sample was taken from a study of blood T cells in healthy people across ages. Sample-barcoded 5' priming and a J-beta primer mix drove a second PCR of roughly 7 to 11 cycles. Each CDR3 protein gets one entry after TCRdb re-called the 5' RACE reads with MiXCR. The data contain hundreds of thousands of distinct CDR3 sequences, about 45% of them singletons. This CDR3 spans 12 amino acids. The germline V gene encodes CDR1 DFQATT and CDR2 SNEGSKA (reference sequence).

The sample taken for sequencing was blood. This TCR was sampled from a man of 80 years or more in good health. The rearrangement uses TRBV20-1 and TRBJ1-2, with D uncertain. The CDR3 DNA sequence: TGCAGTGCCAGAGATAATAACTATGGCTACACCTTC. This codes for CSARDNNYGYTF.